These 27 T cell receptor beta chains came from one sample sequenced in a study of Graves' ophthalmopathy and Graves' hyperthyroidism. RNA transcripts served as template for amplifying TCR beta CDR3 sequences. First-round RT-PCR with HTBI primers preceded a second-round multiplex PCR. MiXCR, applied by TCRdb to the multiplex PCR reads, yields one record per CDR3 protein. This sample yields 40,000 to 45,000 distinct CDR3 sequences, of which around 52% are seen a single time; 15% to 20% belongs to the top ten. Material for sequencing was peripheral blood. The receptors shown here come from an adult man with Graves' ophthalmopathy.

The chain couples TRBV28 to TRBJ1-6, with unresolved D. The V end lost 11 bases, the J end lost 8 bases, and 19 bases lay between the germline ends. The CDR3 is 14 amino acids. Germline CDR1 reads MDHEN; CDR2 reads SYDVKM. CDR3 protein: CAASQGTNYSPLHF. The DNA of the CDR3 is TGTGCCGCTTCCCAAGGAACCAACTATTCACCCCTCCACTTT.

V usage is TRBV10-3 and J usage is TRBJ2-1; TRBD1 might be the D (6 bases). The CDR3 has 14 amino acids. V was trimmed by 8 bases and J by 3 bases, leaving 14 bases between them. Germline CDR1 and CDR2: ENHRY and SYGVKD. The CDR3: CAIGGRVNYNEQFF. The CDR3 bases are TGTGCCATCGGGGGCAGGGTAAACTACAATGAGCAGTTCTTC.

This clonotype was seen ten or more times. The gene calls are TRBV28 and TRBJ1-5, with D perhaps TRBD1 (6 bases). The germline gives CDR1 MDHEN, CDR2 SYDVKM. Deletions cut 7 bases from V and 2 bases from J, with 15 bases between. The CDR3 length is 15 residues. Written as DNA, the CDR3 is TGTGCCAGCACCCGGCGGGGGGGCGGCAATCAGCCCCAGCATTTT. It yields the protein CASTRRGGGNQPQHF.

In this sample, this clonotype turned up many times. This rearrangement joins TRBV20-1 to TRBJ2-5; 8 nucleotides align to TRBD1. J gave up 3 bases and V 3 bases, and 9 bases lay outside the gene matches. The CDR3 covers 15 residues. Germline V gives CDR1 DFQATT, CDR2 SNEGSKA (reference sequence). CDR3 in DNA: TGCAGTGCTAGTTCCGAAGGGACAGGAAAAGAGACCCAGTACTTC. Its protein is CSASSEGTGKETQYF.

DNA of the CDR3: TGTGCCAGCAGCGTAGCCGGGACCGGGGAGACCCAGTACTTC. Translating it yields CASSVAGTGETQYF. The chain employs TRBV9 and TRBJ2-5; D may be TRBD1 or TRBD2 (5 bases each). V was shortened by 0 bases and J by 5 bases, with 11 bases between the two germline ends. CDR3 length: 14 residues. The germline V gene encodes CDR1 SGDLS and CDR2 YYNGEE.

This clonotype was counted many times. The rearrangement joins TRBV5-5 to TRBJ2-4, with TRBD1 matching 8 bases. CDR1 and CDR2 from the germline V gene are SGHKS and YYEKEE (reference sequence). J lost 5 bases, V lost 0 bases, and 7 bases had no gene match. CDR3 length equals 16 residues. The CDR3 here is CASSLARTGSQNIQYF. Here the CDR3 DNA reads TGTGCCAGCAGCTTGGCGCGGACAGGGTCCCAAAACATTCAGTACTTC.

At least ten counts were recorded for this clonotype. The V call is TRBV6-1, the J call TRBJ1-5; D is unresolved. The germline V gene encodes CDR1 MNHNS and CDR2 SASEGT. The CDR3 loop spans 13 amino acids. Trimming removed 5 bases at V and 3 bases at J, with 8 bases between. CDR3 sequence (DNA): TGTGCCAGCAGTTCCCAGCCCAATCAGCCCCAGCATTTT. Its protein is CASSSQPNQPQHF.

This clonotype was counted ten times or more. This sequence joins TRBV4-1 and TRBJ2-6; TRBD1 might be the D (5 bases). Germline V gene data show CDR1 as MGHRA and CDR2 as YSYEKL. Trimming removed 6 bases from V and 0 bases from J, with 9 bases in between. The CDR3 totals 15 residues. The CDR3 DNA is TGCGCCAGCAGACCTGGACACTCTGGGGCCAACGTCCTGACTTTC. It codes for CASRPGHSGANVLTF.

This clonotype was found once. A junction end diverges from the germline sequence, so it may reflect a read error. In DNA, the CDR3 is TGTGCTAGCAGCCCTACAGGGGAGGCTGAAGCTTTCTTT. As protein: CASSPTGEAEAFF. J is TRBJ1-1 and V is TRBV7-7; 7 bases are shared with TRBD1. Germline values: CDR1 SSHAT, CDR2 FNYEAQ (reference sequence). This CDR3 is built from 13 residues.

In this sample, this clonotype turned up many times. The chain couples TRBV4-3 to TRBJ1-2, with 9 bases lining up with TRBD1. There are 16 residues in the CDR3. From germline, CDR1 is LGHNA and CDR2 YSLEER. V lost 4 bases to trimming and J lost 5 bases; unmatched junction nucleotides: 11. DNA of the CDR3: TGCGCCAGCAGCCCGGGACAGGGAAACCTAGGGTATGGCTACACCTTC. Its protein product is CASSPGQGNLGYGYTF.

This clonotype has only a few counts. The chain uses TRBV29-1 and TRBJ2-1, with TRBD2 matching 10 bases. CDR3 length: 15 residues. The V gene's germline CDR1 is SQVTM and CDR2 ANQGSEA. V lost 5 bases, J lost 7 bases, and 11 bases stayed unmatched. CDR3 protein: CSVNLSGGAGNEQFF. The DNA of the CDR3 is TGCAGCGTTAACCTAAGCGGGGGGGCCGGGAATGAGCAGTTCTTC.

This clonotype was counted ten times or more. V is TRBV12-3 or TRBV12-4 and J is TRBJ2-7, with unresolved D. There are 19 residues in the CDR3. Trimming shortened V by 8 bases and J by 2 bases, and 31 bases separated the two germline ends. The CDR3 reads CASLFCPTDHLAEPYEQYV. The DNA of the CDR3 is TGTGCCAGCCTTTTTTGCCCGACGGACCACCTTGCTGAACCCTACGAGCAGTACGTC.

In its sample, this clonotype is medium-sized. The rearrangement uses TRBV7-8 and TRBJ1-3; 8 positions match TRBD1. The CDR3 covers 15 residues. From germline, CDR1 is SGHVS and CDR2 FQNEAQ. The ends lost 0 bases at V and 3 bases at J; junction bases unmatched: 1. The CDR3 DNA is TGTGCCAGCAGCTTAGCCGGACAGGGTGGAAACACCATATATTTT. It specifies CASSLAGQGGNTIYF.

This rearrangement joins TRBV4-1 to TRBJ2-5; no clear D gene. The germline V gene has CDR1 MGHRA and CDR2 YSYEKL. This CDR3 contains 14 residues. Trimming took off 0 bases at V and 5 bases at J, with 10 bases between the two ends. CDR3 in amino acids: CASSQEWRTETQYF. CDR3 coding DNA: TGCGCCAGCAGCCAAGAATGGCGGACGGAGACCCAGTACTTC.

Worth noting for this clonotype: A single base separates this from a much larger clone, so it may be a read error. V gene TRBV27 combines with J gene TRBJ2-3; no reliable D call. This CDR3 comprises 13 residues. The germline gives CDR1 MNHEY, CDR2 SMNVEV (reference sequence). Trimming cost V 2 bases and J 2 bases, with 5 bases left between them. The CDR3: CASSLPDTDTQYF. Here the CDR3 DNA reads TGTGCCAGCAGTTTACCTGACACAGATACGCAGTATTTT.

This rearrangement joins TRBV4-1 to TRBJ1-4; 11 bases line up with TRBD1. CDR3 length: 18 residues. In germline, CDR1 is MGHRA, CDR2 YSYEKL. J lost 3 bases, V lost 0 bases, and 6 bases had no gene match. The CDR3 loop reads CASSQEGTGGESNEKLFF. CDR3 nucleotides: TGCGCCAGCAGCCAAGAAGGGACAGGGGGGGAATCTAATGAAAAACTGTTTTTT.

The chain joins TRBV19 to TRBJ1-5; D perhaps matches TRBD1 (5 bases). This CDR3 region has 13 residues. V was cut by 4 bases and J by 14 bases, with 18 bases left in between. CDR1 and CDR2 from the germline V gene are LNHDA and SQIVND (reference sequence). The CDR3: CASSTSGAYYEHF. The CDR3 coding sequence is TGTGCCAGTAGTACCAGCGGGGCCTACTACGAGCATTTT.

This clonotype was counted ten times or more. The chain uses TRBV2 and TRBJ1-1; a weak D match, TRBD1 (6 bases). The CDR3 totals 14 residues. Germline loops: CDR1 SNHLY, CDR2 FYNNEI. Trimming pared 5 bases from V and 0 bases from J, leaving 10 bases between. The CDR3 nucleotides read TGTGCCAGCAGTTACCGACAGGTGAACACTGAAGCTTTCTTT. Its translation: CASSYRQVNTEAFF.

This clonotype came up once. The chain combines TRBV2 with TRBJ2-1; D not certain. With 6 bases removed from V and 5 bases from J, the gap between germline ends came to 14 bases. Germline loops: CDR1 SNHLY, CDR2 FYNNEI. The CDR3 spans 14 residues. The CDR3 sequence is CASSEASVDNEQFF. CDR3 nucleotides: TGTGCCAGCAGCGAGGCCAGCGTGGACAATGAGCAGTTCTTC.

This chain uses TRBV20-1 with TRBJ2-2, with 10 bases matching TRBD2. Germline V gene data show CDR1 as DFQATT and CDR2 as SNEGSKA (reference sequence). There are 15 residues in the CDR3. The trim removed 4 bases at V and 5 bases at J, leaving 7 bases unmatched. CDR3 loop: CSATLAGGLTGELFF. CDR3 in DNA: TGCAGTGCTACCTTAGCGGGGGGATTAACCGGGGAGCTGTTTTTT.

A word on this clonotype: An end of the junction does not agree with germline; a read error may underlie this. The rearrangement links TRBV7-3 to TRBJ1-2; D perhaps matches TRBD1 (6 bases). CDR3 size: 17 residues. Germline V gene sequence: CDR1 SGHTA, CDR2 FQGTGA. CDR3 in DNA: TGTGCCAGCAGCTTAAGAGGGGGGATAGGGAGTAACTATGGCTACACCTTT. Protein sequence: CASSLRGGIGSNYGYTF.

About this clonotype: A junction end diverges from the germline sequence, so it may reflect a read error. The CDR3 region is CASSYAAGGTEAF. The DNA of the CDR3 is TGTGCCAGCAGTTACGCGGCAGGGGGTACTGAAGCTTTC. The chain employs TRBV6-2 or TRBV6-3 and TRBJ2-6, with TRBD1 identical over 7 bases. Per germline, CDR1 MNHEY and CDR2 SVGEGT. The length of the CDR3 is 13 residues.

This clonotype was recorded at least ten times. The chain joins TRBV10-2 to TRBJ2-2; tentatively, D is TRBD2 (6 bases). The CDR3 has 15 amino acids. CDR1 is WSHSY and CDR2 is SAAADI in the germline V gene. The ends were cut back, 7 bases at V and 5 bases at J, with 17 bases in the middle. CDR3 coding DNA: TGCGCCAGCATGGCTGGCGGGGATTGGACCGGGGAGCTGTTTTTT. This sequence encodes CASMAGGDWTGELFF.

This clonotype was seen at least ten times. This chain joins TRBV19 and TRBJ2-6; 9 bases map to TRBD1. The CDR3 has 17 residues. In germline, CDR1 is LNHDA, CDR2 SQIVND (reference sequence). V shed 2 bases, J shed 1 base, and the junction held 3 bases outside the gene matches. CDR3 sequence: CASSIRTGASGANVLTF. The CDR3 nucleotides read TGTGCCAGTAGTATAAGGACAGGGGCTTCTGGGGCCAACGTCCTGACTTTC.

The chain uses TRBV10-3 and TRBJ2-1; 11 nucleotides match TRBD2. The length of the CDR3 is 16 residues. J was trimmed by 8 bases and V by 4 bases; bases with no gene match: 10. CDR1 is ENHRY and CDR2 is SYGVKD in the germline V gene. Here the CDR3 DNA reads TGTGCCATCAGTGGACACCCCAGACTAGCGGGGTATGAGCAGTTCTTC. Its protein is CAISGHPRLAGYEQFF.

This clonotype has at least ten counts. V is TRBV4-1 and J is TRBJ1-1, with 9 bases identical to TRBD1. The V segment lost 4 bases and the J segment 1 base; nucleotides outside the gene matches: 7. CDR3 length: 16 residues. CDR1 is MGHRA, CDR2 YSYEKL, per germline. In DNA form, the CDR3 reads TGCGCCAGCAGCCCCGGGACAGGGAACGCGAACACTGAAGCTTTCTTT. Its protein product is CASSPGTGNANTEAFF.

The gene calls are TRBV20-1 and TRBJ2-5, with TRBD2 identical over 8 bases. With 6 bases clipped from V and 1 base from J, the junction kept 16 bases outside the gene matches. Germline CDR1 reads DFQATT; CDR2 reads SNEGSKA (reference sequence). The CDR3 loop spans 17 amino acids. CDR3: CSAHGGSGSSAQETQYF. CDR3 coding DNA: TGCAGTGCCCACGGGGGGAGCGGGAGCTCGGCCCAAGAGACCCAGTACTTC.